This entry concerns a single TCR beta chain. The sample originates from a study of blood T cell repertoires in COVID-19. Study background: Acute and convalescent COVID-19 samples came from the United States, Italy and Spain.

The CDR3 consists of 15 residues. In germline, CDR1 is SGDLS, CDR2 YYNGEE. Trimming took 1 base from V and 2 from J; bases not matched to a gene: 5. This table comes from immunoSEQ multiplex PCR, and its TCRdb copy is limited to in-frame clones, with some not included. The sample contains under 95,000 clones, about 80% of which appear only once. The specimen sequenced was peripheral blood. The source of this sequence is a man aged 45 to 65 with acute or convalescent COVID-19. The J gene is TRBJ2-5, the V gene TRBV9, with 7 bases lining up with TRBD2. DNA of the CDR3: TGTGCCAGCAGCGTACTAGCGGCCGTGCAAGAGACCCAGTACTTC. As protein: CASSVLAAVQETQYF.